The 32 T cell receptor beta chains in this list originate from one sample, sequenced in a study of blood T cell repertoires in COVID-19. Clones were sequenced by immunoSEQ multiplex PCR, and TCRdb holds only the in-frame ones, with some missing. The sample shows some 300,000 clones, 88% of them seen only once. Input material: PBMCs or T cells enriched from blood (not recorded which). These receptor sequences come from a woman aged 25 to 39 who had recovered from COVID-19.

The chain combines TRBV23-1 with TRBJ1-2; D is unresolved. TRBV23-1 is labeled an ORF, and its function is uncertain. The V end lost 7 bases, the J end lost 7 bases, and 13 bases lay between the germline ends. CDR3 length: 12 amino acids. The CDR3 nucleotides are TGCGCCAGCATCGCTACGTGGTGTGGCTACACCTTC. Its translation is CASIATWCGYTF.

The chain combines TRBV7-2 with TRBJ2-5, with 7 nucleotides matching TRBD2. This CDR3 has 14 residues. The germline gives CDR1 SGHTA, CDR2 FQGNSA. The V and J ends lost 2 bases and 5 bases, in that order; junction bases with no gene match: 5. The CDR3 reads CASSLLIGGETQYF. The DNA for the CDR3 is TGTGCCAGCAGCTTACTGATCGGGGGGGAGACCCAGTACTTC.

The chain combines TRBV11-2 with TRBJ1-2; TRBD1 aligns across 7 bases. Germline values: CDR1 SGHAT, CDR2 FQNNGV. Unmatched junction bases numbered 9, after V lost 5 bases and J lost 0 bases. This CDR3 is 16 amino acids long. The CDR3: CASSPLRGTANYGYTF. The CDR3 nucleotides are TGTGCCAGCAGCCCACTTCGGGGGACAGCTAACTATGGCTACACCTTC. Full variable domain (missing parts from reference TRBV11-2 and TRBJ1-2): EAGVAQSPRYKIIEKRQSVAFWCNPISGHATLYWYQQILGQGPKLLIQFQNNGVVDDSQLPKDRFSAERLKGVDSTLKIQPAKLEDSAVYLCASSPLRGTANYGYTFGSGTRLTVV.

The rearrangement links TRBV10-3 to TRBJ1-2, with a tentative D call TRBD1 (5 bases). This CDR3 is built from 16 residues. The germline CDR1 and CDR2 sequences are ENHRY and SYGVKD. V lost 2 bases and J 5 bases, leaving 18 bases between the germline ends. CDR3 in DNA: TGTGCCATCAGTGAGGTCCCCCAGGGTGGGAAGTATGGCTACACCTTC. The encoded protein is CAISEVPQGGKYGYTF.

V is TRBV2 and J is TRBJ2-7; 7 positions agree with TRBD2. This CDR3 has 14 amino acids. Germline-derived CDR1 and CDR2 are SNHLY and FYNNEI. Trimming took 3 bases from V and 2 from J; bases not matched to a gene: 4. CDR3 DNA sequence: TGTGCCAGCAGTGAGCTAGCGGTTCCCTACGAGCAGTACTTC. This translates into CASSELAVPYEQYF.

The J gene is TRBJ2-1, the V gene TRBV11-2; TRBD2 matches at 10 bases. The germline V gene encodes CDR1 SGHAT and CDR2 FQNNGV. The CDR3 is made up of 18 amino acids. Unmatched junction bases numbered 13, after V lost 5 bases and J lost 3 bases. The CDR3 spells CASSPPGLAGALYNEQFF. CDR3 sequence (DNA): TGTGCCAGCAGCCCGCCTGGGCTAGCGGGGGCCCTCTACAATGAGCAGTTCTTC.

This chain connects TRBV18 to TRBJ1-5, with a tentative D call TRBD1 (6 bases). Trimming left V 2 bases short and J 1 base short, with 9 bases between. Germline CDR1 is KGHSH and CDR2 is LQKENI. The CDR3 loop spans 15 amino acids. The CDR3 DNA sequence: TGTGCCAGCTCACCAGGGGGGGCGAGCAATCAGCCCCAGCATTTT. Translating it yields CASSPGGASNQPQHF.

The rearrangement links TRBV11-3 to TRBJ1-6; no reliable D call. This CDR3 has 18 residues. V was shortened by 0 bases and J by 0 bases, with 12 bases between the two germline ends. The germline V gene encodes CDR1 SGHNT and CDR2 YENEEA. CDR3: CASSLDSGPSSYNSPLHF. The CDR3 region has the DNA TGTGCCAGCAGCTTAGATTCTGGCCCTAGCTCCTATAATTCACCCCTCCACTTT.

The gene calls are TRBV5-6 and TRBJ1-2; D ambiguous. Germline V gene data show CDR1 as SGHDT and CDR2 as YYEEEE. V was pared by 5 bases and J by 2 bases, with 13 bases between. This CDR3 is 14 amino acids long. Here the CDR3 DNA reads TGTGCCAGCAGGTCTACAGAACCCAACTATGGCTACACCTTC. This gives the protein CASRSTEPNYGYTF. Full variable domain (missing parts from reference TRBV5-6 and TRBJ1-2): DAGVTQSPTHLIKTRGQQVTLRCSPKSGHDTVSWYQQALGQGPQFIFQYYEEEERQRGNFPDRFSGHQFPNYSSELNVNALLLGDSALYLCASRSTEPNYGYTFGSGTRLTVV.

Here the CDR3 DNA reads TGTGCCACCCAGGGGAGAAACACAGATACGCAGTATTTT. Its protein product is CATQGRNTDTQYF. The rearrangement joins TRBV24-1 to TRBJ2-3, with a possible D match to TRBD1 (6 bases). Germline CDR1 and CDR2: KGHDR and SFDVKD. The CDR3 is 13 amino acids. The germline V and J ends were trimmed by 9 bases and 2 bases, with 11 bases remaining between them.

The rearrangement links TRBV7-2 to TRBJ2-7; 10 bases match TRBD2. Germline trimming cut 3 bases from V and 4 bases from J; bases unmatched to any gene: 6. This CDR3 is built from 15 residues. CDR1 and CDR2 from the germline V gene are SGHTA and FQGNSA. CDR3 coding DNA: TGTGCCAGCAGCTTGGTATCTAGCGGGAGATACGAGCAGTACTTC. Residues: CASSLVSSGRYEQYF.

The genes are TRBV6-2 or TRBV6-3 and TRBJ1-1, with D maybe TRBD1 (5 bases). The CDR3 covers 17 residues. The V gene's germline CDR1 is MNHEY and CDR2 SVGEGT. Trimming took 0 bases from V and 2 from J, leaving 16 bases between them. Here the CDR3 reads CASSYSREGRGNTEAFF. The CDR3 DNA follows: TGTGCCAGCAGTTACTCCCGGGAGGGGCGGGGAAACACTGAAGCTTTCTTT.

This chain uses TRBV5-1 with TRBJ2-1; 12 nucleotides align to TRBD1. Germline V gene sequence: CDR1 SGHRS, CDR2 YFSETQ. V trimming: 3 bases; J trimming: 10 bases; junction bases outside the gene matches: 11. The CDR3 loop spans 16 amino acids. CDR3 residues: CASSWARDRGLREQFF. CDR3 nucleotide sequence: TGCGCCAGCAGCTGGGCCCGGGACAGGGGGCTTCGGGAGCAGTTCTTC.

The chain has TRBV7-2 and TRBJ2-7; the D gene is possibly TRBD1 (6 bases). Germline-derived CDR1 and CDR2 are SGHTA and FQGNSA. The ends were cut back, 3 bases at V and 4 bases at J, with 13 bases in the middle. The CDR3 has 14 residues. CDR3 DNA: TGTGCCAGCAGCTTTGGGGGCCCTCTATACGAGCAGTACTTC. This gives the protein CASSFGGPLYEQYF.

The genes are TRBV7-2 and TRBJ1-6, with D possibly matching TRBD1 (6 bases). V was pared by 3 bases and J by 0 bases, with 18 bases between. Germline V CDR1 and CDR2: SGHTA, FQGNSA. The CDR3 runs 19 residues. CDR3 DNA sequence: TGTGCCAGCAGCTTCGCCCATAGCGGGGGGGCCTCCTATAATTCACCCCTCCACTTT. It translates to CASSFAHSGGASYNSPLHF.

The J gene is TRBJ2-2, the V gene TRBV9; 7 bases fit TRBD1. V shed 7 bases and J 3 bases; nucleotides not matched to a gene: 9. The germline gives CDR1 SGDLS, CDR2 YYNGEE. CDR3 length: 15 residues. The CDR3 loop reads CASLKGADDTGELFF. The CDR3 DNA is TGTGCCAGCCTAAAGGGGGCGGACGACACCGGGGAGCTGTTTTTT.

The CDR3 sequence: CAWSKPAKRGEYEQYF. DNA of the CDR3: TGTGCCTGGAGTAAACCGGCTAAGCGGGGGGAATACGAGCAGTACTTC. The rearrangement links TRBV30 to TRBJ2-7; TRBD2 matches 9 bases. Germline V gives CDR1 GTSNPN, CDR2 SVGIG (reference sequence). With V trimmed by 2 bases and J by 4 bases, 12 bases remained unmatched. This CDR3 contains 16 residues. Using reference TRBV30 and TRBJ2-7 for the parts outside the CDR3, the full variable domain is SQTIHQWPATLVQPVGSPLSLECTVEGTSNPNLYWYRQAAGRGLQLLFYSVGIGQISSEVPQNLSASRPQDRQFILSSKKLLLSDSGFYLCAWSKPAKRGEYEQYFGPGTRLTVT.

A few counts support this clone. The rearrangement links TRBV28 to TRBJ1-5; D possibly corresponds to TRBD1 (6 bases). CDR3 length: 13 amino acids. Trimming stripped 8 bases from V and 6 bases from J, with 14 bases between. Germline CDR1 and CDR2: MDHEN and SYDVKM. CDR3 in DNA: TGTGCCAGCCGACAGGCCCTAGGTCAGCCCCAGCATTTT. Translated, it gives CASRQALGQPQHF.

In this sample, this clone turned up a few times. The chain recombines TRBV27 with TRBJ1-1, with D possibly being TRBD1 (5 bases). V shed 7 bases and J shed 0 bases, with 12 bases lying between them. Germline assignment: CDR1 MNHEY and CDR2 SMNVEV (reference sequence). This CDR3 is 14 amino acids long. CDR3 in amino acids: CASTREGMNTEAFF. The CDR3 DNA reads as TGTGCCAGCACCCGGGAGGGGATGAACACTGAAGCTTTCTTT.

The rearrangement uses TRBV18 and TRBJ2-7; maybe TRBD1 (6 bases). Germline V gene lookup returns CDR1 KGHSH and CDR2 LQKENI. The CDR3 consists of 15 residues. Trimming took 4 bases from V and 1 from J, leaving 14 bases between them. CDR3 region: CASSRTAYPSYEQYF. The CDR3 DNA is TGTGCCAGCTCACGGACAGCCTATCCTTCCTACGAGCAGTACTTC.

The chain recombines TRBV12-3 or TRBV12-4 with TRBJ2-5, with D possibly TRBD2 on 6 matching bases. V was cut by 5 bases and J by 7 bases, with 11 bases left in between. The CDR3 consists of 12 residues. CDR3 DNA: TGTGCCAGCAGTCCATCCGGGAGGACCCAGTACTTC. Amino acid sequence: CASSPSGRTQYF.

The CDR3 loop reads CASSPGGKAGNTIYF. The CDR3, as DNA: TGTGCCAGCAGCCCAGGGGGGAAGGCTGGAAACACCATATATTTT. J is TRBJ1-3 and V is TRBV7-9, with TRBD1 matching 7 bases. Trimming at V came to 5 bases and at J to 2 bases, leaving 6 bases not matched to a gene. Germline assignment: CDR1 SEHNR and CDR2 FQNEAQ (reference sequence). CDR3 size: 15 residues.

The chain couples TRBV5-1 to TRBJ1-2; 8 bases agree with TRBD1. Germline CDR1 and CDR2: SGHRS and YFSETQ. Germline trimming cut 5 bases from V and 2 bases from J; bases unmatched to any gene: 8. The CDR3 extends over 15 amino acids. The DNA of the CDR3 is TGCGCCAGCAGAGACGGACAGGGCCCGAACTATGGCTACACCTTC. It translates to CASRDGQGPNYGYTF.

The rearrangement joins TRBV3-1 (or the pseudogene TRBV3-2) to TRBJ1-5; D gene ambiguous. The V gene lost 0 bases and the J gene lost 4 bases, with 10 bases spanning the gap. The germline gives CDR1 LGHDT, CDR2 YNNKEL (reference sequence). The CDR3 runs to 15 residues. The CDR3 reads CASSQDVGGNQPQHF. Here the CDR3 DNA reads TGTGCCAGCAGCCAAGATGTGGGAGGGAATCAGCCCCAGCATTTT.

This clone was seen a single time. CDR3 residues: CASSLSAGSDTIYF. CDR3 coding DNA: TGTGCCAGCAGTTTATCTGCGGGGTCGGACACCATATATTTT. The chain couples TRBV27 to TRBJ1-3, with no clear D. The V end lost 0 bases, the J end lost 8 bases, and 11 bases lay between the germline ends. CDR3 size: 14 residues. The germline CDR1 and CDR2 sequences are MNHEY and SMNVEV (reference sequence).

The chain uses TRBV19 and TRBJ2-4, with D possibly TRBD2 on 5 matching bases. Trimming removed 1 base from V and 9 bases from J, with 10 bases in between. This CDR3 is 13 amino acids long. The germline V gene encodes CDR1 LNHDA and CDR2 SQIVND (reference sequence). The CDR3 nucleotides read TGTGCCAGTAGTATAGGAGGGATTGGCATTCAGTACTTC. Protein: CASSIGGIGIQYF.

CDR3 sequence (DNA): TGTGCCAGCAGCTTTTGGGCAGCTCAGAACACTGAAGCTTTCTTT. This sequence encodes CASSFWAAQNTEAFF. The chain employs TRBV13 and TRBJ1-1; D is undetermined. This CDR3 has 15 amino acids. The germline V gene has CDR1 PRHDT and CDR2 FYEKMQ (reference sequence). The ends were cut back, 3 bases at V and 1 base at J, with 12 bases in the middle. Full variable domain (outside the CDR3, taken from reference TRBV13 and TRBJ1-1): AAGVIQSPRHLIKEKRETATLKCYPIPRHDTVYWYQQGPGQDPQFLISFYEKMQSDKGSIPDRFSAQQFSDYHSELNMSSLELGDSALYFCASSFWAAQNTEAFFGQGTRLTVV.

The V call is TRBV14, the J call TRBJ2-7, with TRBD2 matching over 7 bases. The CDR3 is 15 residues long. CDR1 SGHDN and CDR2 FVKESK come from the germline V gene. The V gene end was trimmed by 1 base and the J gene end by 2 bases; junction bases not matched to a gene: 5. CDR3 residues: CASSQALGGAYEQYF. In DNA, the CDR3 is TGTGCCAGCAGCCAAGCCTTGGGGGGGGCCTACGAGCAGTACTTC.

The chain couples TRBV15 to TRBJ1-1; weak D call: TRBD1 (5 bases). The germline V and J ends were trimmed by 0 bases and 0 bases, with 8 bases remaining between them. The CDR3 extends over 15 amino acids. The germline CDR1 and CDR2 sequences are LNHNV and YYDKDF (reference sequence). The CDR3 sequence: CATSRDRVMNTEAFF. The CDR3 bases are TGTGCCACCAGCAGAGACAGGGTAATGAACACTGAAGCTTTCTTT.

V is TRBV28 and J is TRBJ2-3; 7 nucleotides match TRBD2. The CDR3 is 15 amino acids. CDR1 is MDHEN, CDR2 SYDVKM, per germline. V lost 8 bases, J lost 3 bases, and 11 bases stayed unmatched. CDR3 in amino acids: CASGRGSPATDTQYF. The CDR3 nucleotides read TGTGCCAGCGGGCGGGGGAGCCCGGCTACAGATACGCAGTATTTT.

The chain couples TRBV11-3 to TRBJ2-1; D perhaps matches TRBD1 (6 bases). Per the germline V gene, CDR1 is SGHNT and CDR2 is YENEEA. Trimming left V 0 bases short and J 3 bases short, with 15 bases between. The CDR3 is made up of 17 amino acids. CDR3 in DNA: TGTGCCAGCAGCTTAGAACCCCTGACAGGTAGCTACAATGAGCAGTTCTTC. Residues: CASSLEPLTGSYNEQFF.

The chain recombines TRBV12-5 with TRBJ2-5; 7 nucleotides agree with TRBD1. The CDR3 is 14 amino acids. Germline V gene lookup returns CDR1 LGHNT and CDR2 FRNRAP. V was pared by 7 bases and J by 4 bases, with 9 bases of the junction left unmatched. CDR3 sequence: CASAQGTSGETQYF. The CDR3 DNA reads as TGTGCTAGTGCACAGGGGACCTCGGGAGAGACCCAGTACTTC.